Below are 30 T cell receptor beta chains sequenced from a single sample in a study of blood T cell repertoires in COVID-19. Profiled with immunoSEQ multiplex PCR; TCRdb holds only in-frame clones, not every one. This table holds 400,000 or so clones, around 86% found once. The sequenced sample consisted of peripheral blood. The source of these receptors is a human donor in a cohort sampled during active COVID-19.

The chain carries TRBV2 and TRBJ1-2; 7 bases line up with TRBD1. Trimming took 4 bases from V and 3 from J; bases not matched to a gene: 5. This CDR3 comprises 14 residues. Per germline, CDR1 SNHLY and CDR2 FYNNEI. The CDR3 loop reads CASSVGQADYGYTF. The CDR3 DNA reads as TGTGCCAGCAGTGTAGGACAGGCTGACTATGGCTACACCTTC.

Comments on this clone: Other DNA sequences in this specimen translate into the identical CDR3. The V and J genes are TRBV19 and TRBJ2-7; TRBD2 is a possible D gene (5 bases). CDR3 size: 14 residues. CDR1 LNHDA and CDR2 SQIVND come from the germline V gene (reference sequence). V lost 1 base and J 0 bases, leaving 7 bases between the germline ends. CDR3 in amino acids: CASSIAGSSYEQYF. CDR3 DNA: TGTGCCAGTAGTATAGCTGGGAGCTCCTACGAGCAGTACTTC.

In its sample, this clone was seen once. The CDR3 loop is CASSLGVAGGRETQYF. The CDR3 region has the DNA TGCGCCAGCAGCTTAGGCGTCGCAGGGGGAAGAGAGACCCAGTACTTC. The V gene is TRBV5-1, the J gene TRBJ2-5, with TRBD1 matching 7 bases. CDR3 size: 16 residues. Germline V CDR1 and CDR2: SGHRS, YFSETQ. V gave up 2 bases and J gave up 4 bases; unmatched junction bases: 11.

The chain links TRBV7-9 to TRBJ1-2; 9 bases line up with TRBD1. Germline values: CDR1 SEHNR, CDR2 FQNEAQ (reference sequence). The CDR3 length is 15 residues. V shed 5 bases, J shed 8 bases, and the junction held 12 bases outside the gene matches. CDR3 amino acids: CASSEQGAEWHGYTF. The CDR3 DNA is TGTGCCAGCAGCGAACAGGGGGCGGAATGGCACGGCTACACCTTC.

CDR3 nucleotides: TGCAGCGTTGAAAAGCAGGGTCACACCGGGGAGCTGTTTTTT. As protein: CSVEKQGHTGELFF. The genes are TRBV29-1 and TRBJ2-2, with D maybe TRBD1 (5 bases). CDR3 size: 14 residues. Trimming took off 2 bases at V and 3 bases at J, with 10 bases between the two ends. CDR1 and CDR2 from the germline V gene are SQVTM and ANQGSEA.

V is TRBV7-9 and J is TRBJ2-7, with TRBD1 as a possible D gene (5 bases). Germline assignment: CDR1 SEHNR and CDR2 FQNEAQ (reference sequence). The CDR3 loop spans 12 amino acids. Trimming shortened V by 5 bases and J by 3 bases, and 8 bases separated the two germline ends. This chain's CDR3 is CASSIGHYEQYF. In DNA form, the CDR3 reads TGTGCCAGCAGCATTGGACACTACGAGCAGTACTTC.

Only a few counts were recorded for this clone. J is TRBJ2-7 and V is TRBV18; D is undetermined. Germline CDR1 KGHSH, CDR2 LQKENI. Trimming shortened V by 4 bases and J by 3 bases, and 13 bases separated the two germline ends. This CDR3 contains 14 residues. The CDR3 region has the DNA TGTGCCAGCTCACGAGCGAAGGATAACTACGAGCAGTACTTC. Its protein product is CASSRAKDNYEQYF.

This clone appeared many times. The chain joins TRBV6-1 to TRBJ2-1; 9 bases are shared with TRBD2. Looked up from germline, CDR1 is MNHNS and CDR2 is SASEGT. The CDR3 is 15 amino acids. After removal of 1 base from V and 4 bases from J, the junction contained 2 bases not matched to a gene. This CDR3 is CASSEESGGYNEQFF. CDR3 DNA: TGTGCCAGCAGTGAAGAGAGCGGGGGGTACAATGAGCAGTTCTTC.

The DNA for the CDR3 is TGTGCCATCAGTACGGACAGGGGGCGAGGCTATGGCTACACCTTC. Translated, it gives CAISTDRGRGYGYTF. The V gene is TRBV10-3, the J gene TRBJ1-2; 11 positions match TRBD1. The CDR3 extends over 15 amino acids. Germline-derived CDR1 and CDR2 are ENHRY and SYGVKD. V was pared by 5 bases and J by 4 bases, with 6 bases of the junction left unmatched.

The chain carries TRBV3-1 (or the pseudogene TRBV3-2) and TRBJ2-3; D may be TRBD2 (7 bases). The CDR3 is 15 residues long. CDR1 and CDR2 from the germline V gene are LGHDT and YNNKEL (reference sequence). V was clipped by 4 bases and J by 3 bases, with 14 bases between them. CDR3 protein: CASSPGLGGTDTQYF. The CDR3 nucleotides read TGTGCCAGCAGCCCCGGACTAGGGGGGACAGATACGCAGTATTTT.

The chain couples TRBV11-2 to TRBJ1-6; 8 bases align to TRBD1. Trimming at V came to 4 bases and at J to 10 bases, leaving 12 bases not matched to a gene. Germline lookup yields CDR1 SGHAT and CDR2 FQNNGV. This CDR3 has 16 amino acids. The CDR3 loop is CASSSARQGLGSPLHF. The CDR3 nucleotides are TGTGCCAGCAGCTCAGCCCGACAGGGGCTAGGCTCACCCCTCCACTTT.

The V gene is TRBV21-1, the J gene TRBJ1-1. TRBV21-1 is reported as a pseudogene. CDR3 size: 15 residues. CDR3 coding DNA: TGTGCCAGCAGCTCCCACTCGGGGAAGGACACTGAAGCTTTCTTT. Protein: CASSSHSGKDTEAFF.

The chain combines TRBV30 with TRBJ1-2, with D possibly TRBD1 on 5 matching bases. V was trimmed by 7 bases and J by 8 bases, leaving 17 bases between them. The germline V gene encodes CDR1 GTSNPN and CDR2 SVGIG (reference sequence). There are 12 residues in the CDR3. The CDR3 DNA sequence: TGTGCCTTGCCTGGGGGGAGCGGCGGCTACACCTTC. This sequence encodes CALPGGSGGYTF. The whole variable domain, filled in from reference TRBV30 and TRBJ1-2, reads SQTIHQWPATLVQPVGSPLSLECTVEGTSNPNLYWYRQAAGRGLQLLFYSVGIGQISSEVPQNLSASRPQDRQFILSSKKLLLSDSGFYLCALPGGSGGYTFGSGTRLTVV.

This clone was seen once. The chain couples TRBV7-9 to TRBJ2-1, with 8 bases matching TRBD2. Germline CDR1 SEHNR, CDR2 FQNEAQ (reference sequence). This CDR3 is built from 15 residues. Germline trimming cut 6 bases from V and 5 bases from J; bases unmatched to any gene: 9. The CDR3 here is CASRLSGSRDNEQFF. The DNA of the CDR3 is TGTGCCAGCAGATTAAGCGGGAGCCGAGACAATGAGCAGTTCTTC. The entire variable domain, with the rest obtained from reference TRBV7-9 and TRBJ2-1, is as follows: DTGVSQNPRHKITKRGQNVTFRCDPISEHNRLYWYRQTLGQGPEFLTYFQNEAQLEKSRLLSDRFSAERPKGSFSTLEIQRTEQGDSAMYLCASRLSGSRDNEQFFGPGTRLTVL.

CDR3 sequence reads: CASRKDRGIGETQYF. CDR3 nucleotides: TGTGCCAGCAGAAAAGACAGGGGGATCGGAGAGACCCAGTACTTC. The chain couples TRBV6-5 to TRBJ2-5, with TRBD1 identical over 9 bases. J was trimmed by 4 bases and V by 6 bases; bases with no gene match: 9. Germline-derived CDR1 and CDR2 are MNHEY and SVGAGI. The CDR3 totals 15 residues.

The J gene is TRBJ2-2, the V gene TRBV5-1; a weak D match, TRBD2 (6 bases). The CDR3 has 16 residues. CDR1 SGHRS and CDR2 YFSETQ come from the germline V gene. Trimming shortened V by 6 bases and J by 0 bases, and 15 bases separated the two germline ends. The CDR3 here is CASTPLGGTNTGELFF. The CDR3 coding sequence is TGCGCCAGCACTCCCCTTGGGGGGACGAACACCGGGGAGCTGTTTTTT.

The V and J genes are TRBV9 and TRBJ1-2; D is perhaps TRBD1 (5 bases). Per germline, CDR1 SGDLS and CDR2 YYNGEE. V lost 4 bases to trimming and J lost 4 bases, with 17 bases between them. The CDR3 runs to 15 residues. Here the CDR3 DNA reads TGTGCCAGCAGCTTTTCGGGCGGGGGTGTCTATGGCTACACCTTC. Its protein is CASSFSGGGVYGYTF.

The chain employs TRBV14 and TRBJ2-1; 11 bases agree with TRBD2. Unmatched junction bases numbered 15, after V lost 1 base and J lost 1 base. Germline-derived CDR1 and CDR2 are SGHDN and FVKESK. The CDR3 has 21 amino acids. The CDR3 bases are TGTGCCAGCAGCCAAGGGCGGGGGACTAGCGGTTTCCGTAAATCCTACAATGAGCAGTTCTTC. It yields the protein CASSQGRGTSGFRKSYNEQFF.

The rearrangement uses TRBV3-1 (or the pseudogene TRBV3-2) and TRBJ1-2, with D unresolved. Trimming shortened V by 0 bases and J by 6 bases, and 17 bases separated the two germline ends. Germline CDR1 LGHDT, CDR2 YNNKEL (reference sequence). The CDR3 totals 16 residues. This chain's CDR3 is CASSQDRSIVGDGYTF. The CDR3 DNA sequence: TGTGCCAGCAGCCAAGATCGGAGCATCGTGGGAGATGGCTACACCTTC.

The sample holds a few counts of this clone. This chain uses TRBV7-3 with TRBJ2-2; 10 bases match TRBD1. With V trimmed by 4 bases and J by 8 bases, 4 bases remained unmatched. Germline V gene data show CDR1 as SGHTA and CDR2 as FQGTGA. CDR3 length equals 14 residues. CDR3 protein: CASSWGQGTGELFF. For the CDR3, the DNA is TGTGCCAGCAGCTGGGGACAGGGGACAGGGGAGCTGTTTTTT.

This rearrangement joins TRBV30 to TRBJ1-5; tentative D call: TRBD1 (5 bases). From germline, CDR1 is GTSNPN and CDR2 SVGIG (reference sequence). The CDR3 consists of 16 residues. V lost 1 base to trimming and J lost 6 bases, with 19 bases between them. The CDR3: CAWSGRGRGLGQPQHF. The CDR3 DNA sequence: TGTGCCTGGAGTGGTAGGGGACGGGGACTAGGTCAGCCCCAGCATTTT.

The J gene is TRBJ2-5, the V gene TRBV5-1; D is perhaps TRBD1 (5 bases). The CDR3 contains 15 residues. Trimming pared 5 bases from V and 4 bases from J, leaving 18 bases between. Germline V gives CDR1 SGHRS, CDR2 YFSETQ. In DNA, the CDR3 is TGCGCCAGCAGGCCTCCCTCTGCAGGGCCAGAGACCCAGTACTTC. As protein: CASRPPSAGPETQYF.

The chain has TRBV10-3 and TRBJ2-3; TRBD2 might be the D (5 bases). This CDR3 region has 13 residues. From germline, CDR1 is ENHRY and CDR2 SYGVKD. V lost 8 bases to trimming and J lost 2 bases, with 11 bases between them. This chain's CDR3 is CAIVGEHTDTQYF. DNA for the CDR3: TGTGCCATCGTCGGGGAACACACAGATACGCAGTATTTT.

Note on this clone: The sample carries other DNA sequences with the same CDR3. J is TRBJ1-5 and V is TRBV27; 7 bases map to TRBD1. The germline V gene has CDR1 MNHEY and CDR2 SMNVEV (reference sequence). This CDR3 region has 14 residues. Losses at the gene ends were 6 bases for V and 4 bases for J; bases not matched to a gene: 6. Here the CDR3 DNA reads TGTGCCAGCAGCTACCGACAGGGAAATCAGCCCCAGCATTTT. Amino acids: CASSYRQGNQPQHF.

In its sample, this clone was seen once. The CDR3 loop reads CAWSAPQGTDYGYTF. In DNA, the CDR3 is TGTGCCTGGAGTGCGCCCCAAGGAACAGACTATGGCTACACCTTC. This chain links TRBV30 with TRBJ1-2; no clear D. Trimming pared 1 base from V and 3 bases from J, leaving 15 bases between. The CDR3 has 15 residues. Germline CDR1 GTSNPN, CDR2 SVGIG (reference sequence).

This CDR3 is CASSQELSVDTQYF. The CDR3 DNA is TGTGCCAGCAGCCAAGAGCTTTCGGTAGATACGCAGTATTTT. The genes are TRBV4-2 and TRBJ2-3, with D uncertain. V was clipped by 0 bases and J by 5 bases, with 9 bases between them. The germline V gene encodes CDR1 LGHNA and CDR2 YNFKEQ. CDR3 length equals 14 residues.

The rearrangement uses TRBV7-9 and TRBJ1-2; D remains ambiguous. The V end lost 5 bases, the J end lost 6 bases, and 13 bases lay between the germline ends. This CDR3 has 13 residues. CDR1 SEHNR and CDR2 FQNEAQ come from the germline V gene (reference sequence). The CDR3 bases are TGTGCCAGCAGCCCACTCTGGCGGGATGGCTACACCTTC. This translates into CASSPLWRDGYTF.

The CDR3 region is CASSPRTAYNYGYTF. CDR3 bases: TGTGCCAGCAGCCCCCGGACAGCCTATAACTATGGCTACACCTTC. The chain employs TRBV9 and TRBJ1-2, with D possibly TRBD1 on 6 matching bases. V was pared by 4 bases and J by 1 base, with 14 bases between. Germline CDR1 is SGDLS and CDR2 is YYNGEE. This CDR3 has 15 residues.

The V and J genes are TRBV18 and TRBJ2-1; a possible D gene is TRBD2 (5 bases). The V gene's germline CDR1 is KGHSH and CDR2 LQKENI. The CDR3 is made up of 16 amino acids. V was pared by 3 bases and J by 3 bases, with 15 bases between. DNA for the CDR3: TGTGCCAGCTCACCGGTAGAGCTAGCAGGCTACAATGAGCAGTTCTTC. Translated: CASSPVELAGYNEQFF. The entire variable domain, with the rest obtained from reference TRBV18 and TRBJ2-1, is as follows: NAGVMQNPRHLVRRRGQEARLRCSPMKGHSHVYWYRQLPEEGLKFMVYLQKENIIDESGMPKERFSAEFPKEGPSILRIQQVVRGDSAAYFCASSPVELAGYNEQFFGPGTRLTVL.

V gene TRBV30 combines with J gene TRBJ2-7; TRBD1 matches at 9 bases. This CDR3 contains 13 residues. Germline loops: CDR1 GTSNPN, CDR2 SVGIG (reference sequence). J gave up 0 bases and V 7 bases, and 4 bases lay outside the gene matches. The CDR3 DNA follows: TGTGCCTTGGAGACAGGGGGCTCCTACGAGCAGTACTTC. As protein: CALETGGSYEQYF.